These T cell receptor beta chains were read from a single sample in a study of blood T cell repertoires in COVID-19. The method was immunoSEQ multiplex PCR; TCRdb's version includes in-frame clones alone and lacks a portion of them. The sample shows about 280,000 clones, around 86% of them seen only once. Sequencing input: peripheral blood. Receptor source: a woman aged 25 to 39 with active or convalescent COVID-19. Each CDR3 is given with its conserved first and last residue. The order of the fields is D gene, V gene, J gene, clone size, CDR3 DNA, CDR3 protein. A D gene is named only where the DNA matches it firmly. Expanded clones get a size class; other rows say once, few or many, or leave the size out.

D gene: .; V gene: TRBV10-2; J gene: TRBJ1-4; clone size: .; CDR3 DNA: TGCGCCAGCAGAGACACGGGGGGCCCTCCGGATGAAAAACTGTTTTTT; CDR3 protein: CASRDTGGPPDEKLFF
D gene: .; V gene: TRBV6-5; J gene: TRBJ1-1; clone size: .; CDR3 DNA: TGTGCCACCAAGGGGGTCCGGGAATTGAACACTGAAGCTTTCTTT; CDR3 protein: CATKGVRELNTEAFF
D gene: .; V gene: TRBV10-2; J gene: TRBJ2-7; clone size: .; CDR3 DNA: TGCGCCAGCAGTGATTACGAAGCCTTGTCCTCCTACGAGCAGTACTTC; CDR3 protein: CASSDYEALSSYEQYF
D gene: TRBD1; V gene: TRBV28; J gene: TRBJ1-2; clone size: .; CDR3 DNA: TGTGCCAGCAGTTCAGACAGGGTCGGCTACACCTTC; CDR3 protein: CASSSDRVGYTF
D gene: .; V gene: TRBV2; J gene: TRBJ2-7; clone size: .; CDR3 DNA: TGTGCCAGCAGTGAGGAGGGGGCAGGCCGCTACGAGCAGTACTTC; CDR3 protein: CASSEEGAGRYEQYF
D gene: .; V gene: TRBV6-5; J gene: TRBJ2-1; clone size: once; CDR3 DNA: TGTGCCAGCCGTCCGACAGTCTCAACCTACAATGAGCAGTTCTTC; CDR3 protein: CASRPTVSTYNEQFF
D gene: .; V gene: TRBV19; J gene: TRBJ1-2; clone size: .; CDR3 DNA: TGTGCCAGTACCTCTCGGAGGGTAGGGGGCTACACCTTC; CDR3 protein: CASTSRRVGGYTF
D gene: TRBD1; V gene: TRBV28; J gene: TRBJ1-2; clone size: .; CDR3 DNA: TGTGCCAGTCGGACAGGACTCAACTATGGCTACACCTTC; CDR3 protein: CASRTGLNYGYTF
D gene: .; V gene: TRBV9; J gene: TRBJ1-1; clone size: .; CDR3 DNA: TGTGCCAGCAGCGTAGTCCAAGGAGGTCGGGTTTTCTTT; CDR3 protein: CASSVVQGGRVFF
D gene: .; V gene: TRBV3-1/TRBV3-2; J gene: TRBJ1-2; clone size: .; CDR3 DNA: TGTGCCAGCAGCCAACATTCTAACTATGGCTACACCTTC; CDR3 protein: CASSQHSNYGYTF
D gene: .; V gene: TRBV4-2; J gene: TRBJ1-4; clone size: once; CDR3 DNA: TGTGCCAGCAGCCAAGATCCCGTCAAGACGGGTGAAAAACTGTTTTTT; CDR3 protein: CASSQDPVKTGEKLFF
D gene: .; V gene: TRBV18; J gene: TRBJ1-5; clone size: few; CDR3 DNA: TGTGCCAGCTCATTTTCCGGGAATAGCAATCAGCCCCAGCATTTT; CDR3 protein: CASSFSGNSNQPQHF
D gene: TRBD1; V gene: TRBV5-1; J gene: TRBJ1-1; clone size: once; CDR3 DNA: TGCGCCACCGCCGGGACAGGGGTGGCCACTGAAGCTTTCTTT; CDR3 protein: CATAGTGVATEAFF
D gene: .; V gene: TRBV10-2; J gene: TRBJ1-5; clone size: .; CDR3 DNA: TGCGCCAGCAGTGAGTCGGAGTTTAGCAATCAGCCCCAGCATTTT; CDR3 protein: CASSESEFSNQPQHF
D gene: TRBD2; V gene: TRBV2; J gene: TRBJ2-2; clone size: once; CDR3 DNA: TGTGCCAGCAGTGTCGGGGGGGGAGCCACCGGGGAGCTGTTTTTT; CDR3 protein: CASSVGGGATGELFF
D gene: TRBD1; V gene: TRBV27; J gene: TRBJ1-5; clone size: .; CDR3 DNA: TGTGCCAGCATGGGACAGACCTATCAGCCCCAGCATTTT; CDR3 protein: CASMGQTYQPQHF
D gene: TRBD2; V gene: TRBV7-8; J gene: TRBJ2-5; clone size: .; CDR3 DNA: TGTGCCAGCAGCTTCTTGGCGGGAGGAGCTCGGGAGACCCAGTACTTC; CDR3 protein: CASSFLAGGARETQYF
D gene: .; V gene: TRBV29-1; J gene: TRBJ2-7; clone size: .; CDR3 DNA: TGCAGCGTTGTAGGGACTGAGGGCAACGAGCAGTACTTC; CDR3 protein: CSVVGTEGNEQYF
D gene: .; V gene: TRBV5-6; J gene: TRBJ1-2; clone size: .; CDR3 DNA: TGTGCCAGCAGCTTGTATGTCGGAGAGTTTGCTAACTATGGCTACACCTTC; CDR3 protein: CASSLYVGEFANYGYTF